The 4 T cell receptor beta chains in this list originate from one sample, sequenced in a study of molecular identifiers for immune sequencing clone quantification. TCRdb recomputed calls from the PCR reads with MiXCR, one row per CDR3 protein. The sample comprises 600,000 to 650,000 distinct CDR3 sequences, less than 20% of which are singletons, and 0.85% rests with the top ten. The sample consisted of naive CD8+ T cells from blood, with Jurkat cell RNA spiked in. Stated subset: FACS-sorted CD8+CD4-CCR7+CD45RA+ naive T cells. The receptors here all came from a human donor in good health. Some libraries in this study had Jurkat cell RNA spiked in.

This clonotype was seen repeatedly, ten times or more. The rearrangement joins TRBV27 to TRBJ1-1; no definite D call. Germline assignment: CDR1 MNHEY and CDR2 SMNVEV (reference sequence). V lost 0 bases and J lost 2, with 10 bases in between. This CDR3 has 15 residues. As DNA, the CDR3 is TGTGCCAGCAGTTTATCGCCAGCTACCAACACTGAAGCTTTCTTT. Protein: CASSLSPATNTEAFF.

The V gene is TRBV6-5, the J gene TRBJ2-3; TRBD2 might be the D (6 bases). V was trimmed by 0 bases and J by 4 bases, leaving 14 bases between them. The germline CDR1 and CDR2 sequences are MNHEY and SVGAGI. CDR3 length equals 16 residues. The CDR3 sequence: CASSYSSSWEADTQYF. In DNA, the CDR3 is TGTGCCAGCAGTTACTCGAGTAGCTGGGAGGCAGATACGCAGTATTTT.

A single count supports this clonotype. The rearrangement uses TRBV7-9 and TRBJ2-1; 13 bases line up with TRBD2. The germline CDR1 and CDR2 sequences are SEHNR and FQNEAQ (reference sequence). Trimming cost V 2 bases and J 9 bases; bases outside gene matches: 10. The CDR3 runs to 17 residues. The DNA for the CDR3 is TGTGCCAGCAGCTTACCCTCTGGACTAGCGGGAGCCGGTGAGCAGTTCTTC. Its translation: CASSLPSGLAGAGEQFF.

As for this clonotype: A read error may be the cause here, since a much bigger clone is one base away. The CDR3 reads CAWSTRLAGGTYEQYF. In DNA, the CDR3 is TGTGCCTGGAGTACCAGACTAGCGGGGGGGACCTACGAGCAGTACTTC. The J gene is TRBJ2-7, the V gene TRBV30, with 14 nucleotides matching TRBD2. J lost 2 bases, V lost 2 bases, and 5 bases had no gene match. Germline V gene sequence: CDR1 GTSNPN, CDR2 SVGIG (reference sequence). This CDR3 is 16 amino acids long. Full variable domain (remainder filled in from reference TRBV30 and TRBJ2-7): SQTIHQWPATLVQPVGSPLSLECTVEGTSNPNLYWYRQAAGRGLQLLFYSVGIGQISSEVPQNLSASRPQDRQFILSSKKLLLSDSGFYLCAWSTRLAGGTYEQYFGPGTRLTVT.